These 10 T cell receptor beta chains share one sample of origin, sequenced in a study of CD8 T cells in Susac syndrome. Random-hexamer reverse transcription was applied to roughly 0.5 to 1 ug RNA. TCRdb re-derived calls from the immunoSEQ multiplex PCR reads in MiXCR, one entry per CDR3 protein. The sample has about 71,000 distinct CDR3 sequences; nearly 96% are singletons. Material for sequencing was CD4+ T cells from PBMCs. All receptors come from a human donor with multiple sclerosis.

The chain carries TRBV4-2 and TRBJ1-5, with 7 bases fitting TRBD1. The J segment lost 0 bases and the V segment lost 3 bases, leaving 11 bases of the junction unmatched. The CDR3 has 18 amino acids. In germline, CDR1 is LGHNA, CDR2 YNFKEQ. CDR3 coding DNA: TGTGCCAGCAGCCAGACCCCGGGACAGCTCTATAGCAATCAGCCCCAGCATTTT. Protein sequence: CASSQTPGQLYSNQPQHF.

V and J are TRBV29-1 and TRBJ2-1, with 8 bases aligning to TRBD2. This CDR3 is built from 13 residues. Germline lookup yields CDR1 SQVTM and CDR2 ANQGSEA. The V and J ends lost 4 bases and 4 bases, in that order; junction bases with no gene match: 3. The DNA of the CDR3 is TGCAGCGTTGGGGCTAGCGGGTACAATGAGCAGTTCTTC. It is translated as CSVGASGYNEQFF.

The gene calls are TRBV12-3 or TRBV12-4 and TRBJ2-7; D is unclear. CDR3 length equals 15 residues. V shed 5 bases and J shed 4 bases, with 18 bases lying between them. The chain's CDR3 is CASSPGRVVIYEQYF. The CDR3 bases are TGTGCCAGCAGTCCCGGACGGGTCGTCATATACGAGCAGTACTTC.

A single count supports this clonotype. The chain employs TRBV3-1 and TRBJ2-1, with unresolved D. The CDR3 length is 17 residues. Deletions cut 0 bases from V and 1 base from J, with 13 bases between. Germline V gene sequence: CDR1 LGHDT, CDR2 YNNKEL (reference sequence). This CDR3 is CASSQDFLGFSYNEQFF. In DNA, the CDR3 is TGTGCCAGCAGCCAAGATTTTCTGGGATTTTCCTACAATGAGCAGTTCTTC.

V and J are TRBV6-2 or TRBV6-3 and TRBJ2-3; D is uncertain. Germline CDR1 reads MNHEY; CDR2 reads SVGEGT. Trimming removed 2 bases at V and 4 bases at J, with 10 bases between. This CDR3 has 14 residues. The chain's CDR3 is CASSYPGQSDTQYF. The DNA for the CDR3 is TGTGCCAGCAGTTACCCGGGCCAATCAGATACGCAGTATTTT.

This rearrangement joins TRBV29-1 to TRBJ2-1, with TRBD2 as a possible D gene (7 bases). CDR3 length: 16 residues. Germline CDR1 is SQVTM and CDR2 is ANQGSEA. Trimming cost V 5 bases and J 5 bases, with 22 bases left between them. CDR3: CSVWPTGGLEDNEQFF. The CDR3 bases are TGCAGCGTTTGGCCGACGGGGGGCCTAGAGGACAATGAGCAGTTCTTC.

The DNA of the CDR3 is TGCAGTGCTAGGACAGGGTGGCGGTCACCCCTCCACTTT. This translates into CSARTGWRSPLHF. The chain joins TRBV20-1 to TRBJ1-6, with 7 bases identical to TRBD1. From germline, CDR1 is DFQATT and CDR2 SNEGSKA (reference sequence). The length of the CDR3 is 13 residues. V gave up 3 bases and J gave up 10 bases; unmatched junction bases: 6.

This chain connects TRBV3-1 to TRBJ2-5; 11 nucleotides match TRBD1. Germline V lookup: CDR1 LGHDT, CDR2 YNNKEL (reference sequence). This CDR3 spans 14 amino acids. V lost 6 bases to trimming and J lost 5 bases; unmatched junction nucleotides: 5. The CDR3 loop reads CASRRTGGGETQYF. CDR3 coding DNA: TGTGCCAGCAGAAGGACAGGGGGCGGTGAGACCCAGTACTTC.

The chain has TRBV7-2 and TRBJ2-5; TRBD1 or TRBD2 may be the D gene (5 bases each). The CDR3 consists of 11 residues. CDR1 and CDR2 (germline): SGHTA, FQGNSA. Between the trimmed V and J ends, which lost 3 bases and 10 bases, there was a span of 9 bases. The CDR3 reads CASSFRDLQYF. CDR3 coding DNA: TGTGCCAGCAGCTTCCGGGACCTCCAGTACTTC.

V gene TRBV20-1 combines with J gene TRBJ2-3, with 14 positions matching TRBD2. The CDR3 length is 15 residues. The V gene end was trimmed by 5 bases and the J gene end by 3 bases; junction bases not matched to a gene: 4. Per germline, CDR1 DFQATT and CDR2 SNEGSKA (reference sequence). The chain's CDR3 is CSAGRTSGGTDTQYF. The CDR3 DNA reads TGCAGTGCTGGGCGGACTAGCGGGGGGACAGATACGCAGTATTTT.